The clone carrying this T cell receptor beta chain has a single count. Antigen specificity is unknown. This entry belongs to a study of cytomegalovirus exposure and HLA in healthy donors. Points from the study as a whole: Across donors, sequencing depth was assumed by presence/absence analyses to be roughly uniform. In a later analysis, TCR beta V- and J-gene trimming was associated with a missense DCLRE1C variant. No immune exposure information besides CMV serostatus was available. Analyzed later, most CMV-associated TCR beta chains appeared HLA-restricted.

The PCR was carried out with 60 Vbeta primers and 13 Jbeta primers. This table comes from immunoSEQ multiplex PCR, and its TCRdb copy is limited to in-frame clones, with some not included. The data contain 110,000 or so clones, approximately 84% of them singletons. The sample was PBMCs. The source of this sequence is a male donor in good health and CMV-seronegative.

The CDR3 nucleotides read TGTGCCAGCAGTTTATCCATAGCGGGAGGGAACATTCAGTACTTC. Amino acids: CASSLSIAGGNIQYF. V usage is TRBV27 and J usage is TRBJ2-4, with TRBD2 identical over 11 bases. V shed 0 bases and J 7 bases; nucleotides not matched to a gene: 2. CDR1 and CDR2 (germline): MNHEY, SMNVEV (reference sequence). The length of the CDR3 is 15 residues.